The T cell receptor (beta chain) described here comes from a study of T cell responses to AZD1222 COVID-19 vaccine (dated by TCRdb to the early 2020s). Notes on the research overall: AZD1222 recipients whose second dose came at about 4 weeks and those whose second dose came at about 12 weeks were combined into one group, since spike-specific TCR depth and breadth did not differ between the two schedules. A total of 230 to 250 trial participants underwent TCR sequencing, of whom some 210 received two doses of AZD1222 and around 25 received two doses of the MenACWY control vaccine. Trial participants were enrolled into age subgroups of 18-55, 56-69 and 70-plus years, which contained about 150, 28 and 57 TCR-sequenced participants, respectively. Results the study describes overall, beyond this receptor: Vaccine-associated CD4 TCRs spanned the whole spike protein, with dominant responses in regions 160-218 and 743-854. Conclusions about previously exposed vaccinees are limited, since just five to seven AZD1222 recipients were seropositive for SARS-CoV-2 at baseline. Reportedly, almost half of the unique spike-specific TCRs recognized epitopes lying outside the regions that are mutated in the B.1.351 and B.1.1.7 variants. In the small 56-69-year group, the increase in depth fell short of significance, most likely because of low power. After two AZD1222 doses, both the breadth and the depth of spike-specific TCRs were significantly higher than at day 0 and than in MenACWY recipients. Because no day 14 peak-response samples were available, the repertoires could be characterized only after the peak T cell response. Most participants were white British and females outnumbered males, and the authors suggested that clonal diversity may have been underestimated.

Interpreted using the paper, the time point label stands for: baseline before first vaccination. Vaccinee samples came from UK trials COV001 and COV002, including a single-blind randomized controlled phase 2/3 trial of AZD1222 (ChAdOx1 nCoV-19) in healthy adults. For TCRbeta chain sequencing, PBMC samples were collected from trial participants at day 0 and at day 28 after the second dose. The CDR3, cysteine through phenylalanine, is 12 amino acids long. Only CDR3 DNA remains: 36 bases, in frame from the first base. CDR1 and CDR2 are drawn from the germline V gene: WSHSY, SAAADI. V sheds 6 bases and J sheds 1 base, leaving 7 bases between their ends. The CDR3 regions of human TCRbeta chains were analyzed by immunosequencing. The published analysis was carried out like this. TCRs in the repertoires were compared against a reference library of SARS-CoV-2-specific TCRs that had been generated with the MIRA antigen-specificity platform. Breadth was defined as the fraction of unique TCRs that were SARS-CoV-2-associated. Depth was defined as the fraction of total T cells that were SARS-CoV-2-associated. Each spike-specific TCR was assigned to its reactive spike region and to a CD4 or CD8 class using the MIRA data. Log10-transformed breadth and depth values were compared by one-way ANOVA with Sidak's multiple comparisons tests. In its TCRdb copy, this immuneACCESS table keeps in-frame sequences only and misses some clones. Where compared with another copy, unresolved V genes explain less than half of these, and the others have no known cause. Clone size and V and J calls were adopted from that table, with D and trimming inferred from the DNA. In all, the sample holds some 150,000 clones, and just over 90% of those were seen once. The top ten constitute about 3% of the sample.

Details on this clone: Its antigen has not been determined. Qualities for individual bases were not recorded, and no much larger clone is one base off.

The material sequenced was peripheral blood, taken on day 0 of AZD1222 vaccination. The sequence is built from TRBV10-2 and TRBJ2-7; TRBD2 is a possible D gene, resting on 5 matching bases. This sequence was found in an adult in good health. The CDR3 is CASRDFSYEQYF. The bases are TGCGCCAGCAGGGACTTTTCCTACGAGCAGTACTTC.